This T cell receptor (beta chain) originates from a study of CD8+ T cells in alopecia areata. Study-wide background: Tofacitinib continued for 6 to 18 months and was then withheld for 6 months. Findings and limits, study-wide: Many expanded lesional clones persisted during tofacitinib (in both scalp and blood).

The sample's treatment: oral pan-JAK inhibitor, 5-10 mg twice daily. Extracted RNA was reverse transcribed, and the resulting cDNA served as sequencing template. Assay used: immunoSEQ multiplex PCR; TCRdb lists only in-frame clones, some missing. The table has 170,000 or so clones, around 71% seen once. In the case of this clone: Its target is unknown.

The CDR3 is 14 residues long. The ends were cut back, 6 bases at V and 0 bases at J, with 12 bases in the middle. CDR1 is SQVTM and CDR2 is ANQGSEA in the germline V gene. The genes are TRBV29-1 and TRBJ2-1; D unclear. Sequencing was performed on CD4+ T cells sorted from blood, taken at week 4, from a patient treated with tofacitinib. The origin of this receptor is a human donor with alopecia areata. The CDR3 DNA reads TGCAGCGTAGGATTTAGGAGCTCCTACAATGAGCAGTTCTTC. This sequence encodes CSVGFRSSYNEQFF.